Below, 32 T cell receptor beta chains from the same sample are listed, as sequenced in a study of response to subunit inactivated influenza vaccine. TCRdb passed the RT-PCR reads through MiXCR, listing each CDR3 protein once. The sample consists of around 710,000 distinct CDR3 sequences, about 15% of them appearing once. The sample consisted of PBMCs from blood, taken 14 to 15 days before vaccination. The receptors were gathered from a man over 45 who received an inactivated influenza vaccine.

This clonotype was seen a few times. V is TRBV4-3 and J is TRBJ2-3, with D perhaps given as TRBD1 or TRBD2 (5 bases each). Germline lookup yields CDR1 LGHNA and CDR2 YSLEER. The CDR3 is 16 residues long. Trimming shortened V by 8 bases and J by 1 base, and 19 bases separated the two germline ends. For the CDR3, the DNA is TGCGCCAGCGGGGTAAGAGGGCGAGGGGGCACAGATACGCAGTATTTT. This translates into CASGVRGRGGTDTQYF.

This clonotype was observed a handful of times. CDR3 loop: CASNRGVGNSPLHF. The CDR3 region has the DNA TGTGCCAGCAACAGGGGAGTAGGGAATTCACCCCTCCACTTT. V and J are TRBV12-3 or TRBV12-4 and TRBJ1-6; 7 bases are a match to TRBD1. After removal of 7 bases from V and 7 bases from J, the junction contained 7 bases not matched to a gene. This CDR3 is 14 amino acids long.

The genes are TRBV3-1 and TRBJ2-7; TRBD2 is a possible D gene (6 bases). The CDR3 has 11 amino acids. Trimming left V 8 bases short and J 5 bases short, with 10 bases between. Per germline, CDR1 LGHDT and CDR2 YNNKEL (reference sequence). The CDR3 here is CASRGGHEQYF. The CDR3 nucleotides read TGTGCCAGCCGGGGAGGCCACGAGCAGTACTTC.

The chain couples TRBV10-3 to TRBJ2-7; D unresolved. Trimming stripped 3 bases from V and 0 bases from J, with 12 bases between. CDR3 length: 15 amino acids. Germline CDR1 and CDR2: ENHRY and SYGVKD. CDR3 region: CAISDHGISSYEQYF. For the CDR3, the DNA is TGTGCCATCAGTGACCACGGTATAAGCTCCTACGAGCAGTACTTC.

The V and J genes are TRBV6-2 or TRBV6-3 and TRBJ2-1; 8 bases fit TRBD2. This CDR3 has 15 residues. Trimming removed 2 bases from V and 7 bases from J; junction bases left unmatched: 7. Germline lookup yields CDR1 MNHEY and CDR2 SVGEGT. The CDR3 DNA reads TGTGCCAGCAGTTACGGACGGGGGGGCAGGAATGAGCAGTTCTTC. Its translation is CASSYGRGGRNEQFF.

This clonotype was picked up a small number of times. V usage is TRBV20-1 and J usage is TRBJ2-7; D could derive from TRBD1 or TRBD2 (6 bases each). Germline V CDR1 and CDR2: DFQATT, SNEGSKA (reference sequence). The germline V and J ends were trimmed by 6 bases and 7 bases, with 13 bases remaining between them. The CDR3 extends over 11 amino acids. CDR3 loop: CSAHRGVEQYF. The CDR3 nucleotides are TGCAGTGCCCATAGGGGGGTAGAGCAGTACTTC.

This clonotype was counted between two and nine times. The chain links TRBV12-5 to TRBJ2-1; weak D call: TRBD2 (6 bases). V was clipped by 1 base and J by 6 bases, with 7 bases between them. CDR3 length equals 13 residues. Per germline, CDR1 LGHNT and CDR2 FRNRAP. CDR3 nucleotides: TGTGCTAGTGGTTTGGGACTAGTCAATGAGCAGTTCTTC. Protein product: CASGLGLVNEQFF.

This clonotype came up a few times. The chain links TRBV5-1 to TRBJ2-7; D perhaps matches TRBD1 (5 bases). The CDR3 runs 14 residues. Germline V CDR1 and CDR2: SGHRS, YFSETQ. V lost 0 bases, J lost 4 bases, and 11 bases lay in between. This chain's CDR3 is CASSLGGARYEQYF. The CDR3 DNA reads as TGCGCCAGCAGCTTGGGTGGGGCCCGGTACGAGCAGTACTTC.

The chain combines TRBV6-1 with TRBJ2-1; 8 bases map to TRBD2. Trimming at V came to 7 bases and at J to 3 bases, leaving 8 bases not matched to a gene. This CDR3 comprises 15 residues. Germline lookup yields CDR1 MNHNS and CDR2 SASEGT. This CDR3 reads CASTPGRGVYNEQFF. The DNA of the CDR3 is TGTGCCAGCACCCCCGGGAGGGGGGTCTACAATGAGCAGTTCTTC.

This clonotype was seen more than once but under ten times. The V and J genes are TRBV15 and TRBJ2-2; tentatively, D is TRBD1 (5 bases). Germline CDR1 is LNHNV and CDR2 is YYDKDF (reference sequence). The CDR3 spans 14 residues. The V gene lost 7 bases and the J gene lost 0 bases, with 9 bases spanning the gap. DNA for the CDR3: TGTGCCACCACACCGACAGCGAACACCGGGGAGCTGTTTTTT. Translating it yields CATTPTANTGELFF. Full variable domain (outside the CDR3, taken from reference TRBV15 and TRBJ2-2): DAMVIQNPRYQVTQFGKPVTLSCSQTLNHNVMYWYQQKSSQAPKLLFHYYDKDFNNEADTPDNFQSRRPNTSFCFLDIRSPGLGDTAMYLCATTPTANTGELFFGEGSRLTVL.

This clonotype was detected ten times or more. The rearrangement uses TRBV11-2 and TRBJ2-5; TRBD2 matches 7 bases. This CDR3 spans 15 amino acids. Germline V gene sequence: CDR1 SGHAT, CDR2 FQNNGV. Germline trimming cut 5 bases from V and 6 bases from J; bases unmatched to any gene: 12. CDR3 residues: CASSTRDYSRKTQYF. The CDR3 nucleotides read TGTGCCAGCAGCACCCGGGACTATTCGCGAAAGACCCAGTACTTC.

The sample holds a few counts of this clonotype. The chain uses TRBV5-1 and TRBJ2-5, with D tentatively TRBD1 (5 bases). CDR3 size: 15 residues. Germline V gives CDR1 SGHRS, CDR2 YFSETQ. V was clipped by 1 base and J by 5 bases, with 15 bases between them. The CDR3 region is CASSLYGAGRETQYF. The CDR3 bases are TGCGCCAGCAGCTTGTACGGTGCAGGGCGGGAGACCCAGTACTTC. Based on the CDR3 plus reference TRBV5-1 and TRBJ2-5, the full variable domain is KAGVTQTPRYLIKTRGQQVTLSCSPISGHRSVSWYQQTPGQGLQFLFEYFSETQRNKGNFPGRFSGRQFSNSRSEMNVSTLELGDSALYLCASSLYGAGRETQYFGPGTRLLVL.

This sequence joins TRBV2 and TRBJ2-7; D uncertain. CDR3 length: 13 amino acids. Germline V gene sequence: CDR1 SNHLY, CDR2 FYNNEI. Trimming shortened V by 0 bases and J by 4 bases, and 7 bases separated the two germline ends. This CDR3 reads CASSEARGYEQYF. CDR3 bases: TGTGCCAGCAGTGAAGCGCGCGGTTACGAGCAGTACTTC.

This clonotype has just a few counts. The chain carries TRBV15 and TRBJ2-7; D is perhaps TRBD2 (5 bases). The germline CDR1 and CDR2 sequences are LNHNV and YYDKDF (reference sequence). The CDR3 spans 13 residues. Trimming cost V 0 bases and J 7 bases, with 10 bases left between them. CDR3 DNA sequence: TGTGCCACCAGCAGAGATCACGGGGAAGAGCAGTACTTC. Its protein is CATSRDHGEEQYF.

This chain joins TRBV15 and TRBJ1-1, with D hard to call. Trimming left V 5 bases short and J 1 base short, with 11 bases between. CDR3 length: 14 residues. Germline V gives CDR1 LNHNV, CDR2 YYDKDF (reference sequence). CDR3 amino acids: CATSSEVRNTEAFF. Written as DNA, the CDR3 is TGTGCCACCAGCTCGGAGGTCAGGAACACTGAAGCTTTCTTT.

This clonotype was counted many times. The chain joins TRBV10-3 to TRBJ2-2; possible D gene TRBD1, 5 bases. Deletions cut 5 bases from V and 1 base from J, with 14 bases between. The CDR3 contains 16 residues. Germline CDR1 is ENHRY and CDR2 is SYGVKD. CDR3 protein: CAISPLAGLNTGELFF. The CDR3 DNA reads TGTGCCATCAGTCCTTTGGCAGGGTTGAACACCGGGGAGCTGTTTTTT.

This clonotype has at least ten counts. The rearrangement joins TRBV2 to TRBJ1-5; D remains ambiguous. Trimming removed 6 bases at V and 0 bases at J, with 15 bases between. This CDR3 has 16 residues. Germline-derived CDR1 and CDR2 are SNHLY and FYNNEI. CDR3: CASSLDSSYSNQPQHF. CDR3 coding DNA: TGTGCCAGCAGCCTCGACTCAAGTTATAGCAATCAGCCCCAGCATTTT.

V usage is TRBV4-1 and J usage is TRBJ1-4, with D uncertain. Germline CDR1 MGHRA, CDR2 YSYEKL. V lost 10 bases to trimming and J lost 0 bases, with 12 bases between them. The CDR3 extends over 14 amino acids. CDR3 protein: CATKDWTTNEKLFF. The CDR3, as DNA: TGCGCCACCAAAGACTGGACAACTAATGAAAAACTGTTTTTT.

This sequence joins TRBV7-9 and TRBJ2-5, with 8 nucleotides matching TRBD1. V trimming: 2 bases; J trimming: 2 bases; junction bases outside the gene matches: 7. The CDR3 covers 16 residues. In germline, CDR1 is SEHNR, CDR2 FQNEAQ (reference sequence). Here the CDR3 reads CASSLRTGNFQETQYF. The CDR3 region has the DNA TGTGCCAGCAGCTTAAGGACAGGGAATTTTCAAGAGACCCAGTACTTC.

Details on this clonotype: Its ends do not fully match the called genes, so a read error is possible. This chain uses TRBV19 with TRBJ1-4; D might be TRBD1 (5 bases). The CDR3 extends over 15 amino acids. Germline values: CDR1 LNHDA, CDR2 SQIVND (reference sequence). CDR3 in amino acids: CASSVPGTGLEKLFF. The CDR3, as DNA: TGTGCCAGTAGTGTTCCCGGGACGGGCTTGGAAAAACTGTTTTTC.

This clonotype appeared many times. The V gene is TRBV7-9, the J gene TRBJ2-7; D unclear. The CDR3 has 12 amino acids. Trimming removed 3 bases at V and 5 bases at J, with 8 bases between. CDR1 SEHNR and CDR2 FQNEAQ come from the germline V gene (reference sequence). CDR3 loop: CASSFRSDEQYF. The CDR3 DNA reads TGTGCCAGCAGCTTTCGGTCTGACGAGCAGTACTTC.

J is TRBJ1-3 and V is TRBV7-2, with TRBD1 as a possible D gene (6 bases). This CDR3 contains 14 residues. Germline loops: CDR1 SGHTA, CDR2 FQGNSA. V was trimmed by 3 bases and J by 5 bases, leaving 11 bases between them. The CDR3 bases are TGTGCCAGCAGCTTTGGGGACACAAGAAACACCATATATTTT. It specifies CASSFGDTRNTIYF.

As DNA, the CDR3 is TGCGCCAGCAGCCCGGGGGACAGCACAGATACGCAGTATTTT. Translation: CASSPGDSTDTQYF. The genes are TRBV5-1 and TRBJ2-3; the D gene is possibly TRBD2 (6 bases). CDR1 and CDR2 from the germline V gene are SGHRS and YFSETQ. CDR3 size: 14 residues. Trimming took 4 bases from V and 0 from J, leaving 9 bases between them.

This chain connects TRBV7-3 to TRBJ2-5; D is unclear. This CDR3 comprises 13 residues. Germline V gene lookup returns CDR1 SGHTA and CDR2 FQGTGA. Trimming took off 5 bases at V and 5 bases at J, with 12 bases between the two ends. The CDR3 loop is CASSRARWETQYF. CDR3 nucleotides: TGTGCCAGCAGCCGGGCCCGGTGGGAGACCCAGTACTTC.

The CDR3 region is CASSSGLATSGELFF. The CDR3 region has the DNA TGTGCCAGCAGTTCGGGACTAGCGACCTCCGGGGAGCTGTTTTTT. The gene calls are TRBV12-3 or TRBV12-4 and TRBJ2-2, with 10 bases matching TRBD2. The ends lost 4 bases at V and 6 bases at J; junction bases unmatched: 5. The CDR3 has 15 residues.

There are many counts of this clonotype. The chain employs TRBV30 and TRBJ1-6; D unclear. V was pared by 0 bases and J by 4 bases, with 16 bases between. CDR3 length: 17 residues. Germline CDR1 is GTSNPN and CDR2 is SVGIG (reference sequence). CDR3 coding DNA: TGTGCCTGGAGTGTACGCCCCCGCCTAATGTATAATTCACCCCTCCACTTT. This encodes CAWSVRPRLMYNSPLHF.

The chain joins TRBV20-1 to TRBJ1-2; D possibly corresponds to TRBD1 (6 bases). With 3 bases removed from V and 4 bases from J, the gap between germline ends came to 12 bases. The CDR3 length is 13 residues. Germline V gene lookup returns CDR1 DFQATT and CDR2 SNEGSKA (reference sequence). Here the CDR3 reads CSARDSTTYGYTF. CDR3 nucleotides: TGCAGTGCTAGGGACAGCACAACCTATGGCTACACCTTC.

V and J are TRBV7-2 and TRBJ2-7; 8 nucleotides match TRBD2. CDR1 and CDR2 from the germline V gene are SGHTA and FQGNSA. V shed 5 bases, J shed 0 bases, and the junction held 6 bases outside the gene matches. The CDR3 runs 15 residues. The CDR3 DNA reads TGTGCCAGCAGCGCGCGGGGGGTTCCCTCCTACGAGCAGTACTTC. The encoded protein is CASSARGVPSYEQYF.

To note about this clonotype: In this CDR3 the conserved last residue, phenylalanine or tryptophan, is missing, so a read error is likely. J is TRBJ2-5 and V is TRBV5-6, with 10 bases lining up with TRBD1. Germline values: CDR1 SGHDT, CDR2 YYEEEE. Trimming took 4 bases from V and 5 from J; bases not matched to a gene: 8. This CDR3 spans 15 amino acids. In DNA form, the CDR3 reads TGTGCCAGCAGCCTTTGGACAGGGGGTGGGGAGACCCAGTACCTC. Translated: CASSLWTGGGETQYL.

This clonotype was seen a few times. This chain connects TRBV6-5 to TRBJ1-1; D is undetermined. Trimming stripped 6 bases from V and 0 bases from J, with 11 bases between. The germline V gene encodes CDR1 MNHEY and CDR2 SVGAGI. This CDR3 region has 14 residues. The CDR3 DNA is TGTGCCAGCAGGTACGGGATTATGAACACTGAAGCTTTCTTT. Protein sequence: CASRYGIMNTEAFF.

This clonotype has a handful of counts. The rearrangement links TRBV2 to TRBJ2-7, with D possibly being TRBD1 (6 bases). The CDR3 runs to 13 residues. Germline loops: CDR1 SNHLY, CDR2 FYNNEI. The germline V and J ends were trimmed by 6 bases and 0 bases, with 9 bases remaining between them. The CDR3 bases are TGTGCCAGCAGGAGGGACACCTCCTACGAGCAGTACTTC. Amino acid sequence: CASRRDTSYEQYF.

This clonotype was observed a handful of times. The V call is TRBV12-3 or TRBV12-4, the J call TRBJ2-1; D is possibly TRBD2 (8 bases). The CDR3 contains 17 residues. The V and J ends lost 5 bases and 3 bases respectively, with 20 bases between them. This chain's CDR3 is CASSPTTGAGGYNEQFF. CDR3 coding DNA: TGTGCCAGCAGTCCAACAACAGGGGCGGGAGGCTACAATGAGCAGTTCTTC.